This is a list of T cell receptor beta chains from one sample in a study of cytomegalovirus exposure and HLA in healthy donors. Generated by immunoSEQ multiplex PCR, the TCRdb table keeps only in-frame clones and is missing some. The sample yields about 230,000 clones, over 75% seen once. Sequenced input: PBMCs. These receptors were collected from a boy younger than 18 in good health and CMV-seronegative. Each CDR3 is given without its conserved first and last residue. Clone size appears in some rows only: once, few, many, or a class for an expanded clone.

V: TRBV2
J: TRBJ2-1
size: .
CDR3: ASSTSVSSYNEQF

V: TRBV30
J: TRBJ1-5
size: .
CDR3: AWSPTGIQPQH

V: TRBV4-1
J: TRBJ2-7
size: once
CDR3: ASSQVTGEYEQY

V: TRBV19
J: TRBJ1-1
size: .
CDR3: AGKHRDDTEAF

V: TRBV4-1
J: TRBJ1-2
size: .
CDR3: ASSQDLRGYGYT

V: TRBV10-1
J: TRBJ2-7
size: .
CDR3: ASSESGLAGSYEQY

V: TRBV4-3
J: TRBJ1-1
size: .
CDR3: ASSQGRMNTEAF

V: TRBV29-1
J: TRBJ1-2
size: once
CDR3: SVEQGQGVGGYT

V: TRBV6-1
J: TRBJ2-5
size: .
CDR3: ASTQFRGLETQY

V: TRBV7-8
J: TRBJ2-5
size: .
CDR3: ASSLNGRVQETQY

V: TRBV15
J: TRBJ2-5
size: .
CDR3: ATSRDEETQY

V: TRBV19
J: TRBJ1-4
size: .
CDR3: ASTTDRAGEKLF

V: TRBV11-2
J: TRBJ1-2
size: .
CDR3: ASSLSVMGGYT

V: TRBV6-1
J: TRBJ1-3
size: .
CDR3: ASSERRGRVVGNTIY

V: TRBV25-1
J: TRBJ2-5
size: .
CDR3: ASSQGGTGGGETQY

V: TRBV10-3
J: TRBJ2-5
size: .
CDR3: AISSGTSGGETQY

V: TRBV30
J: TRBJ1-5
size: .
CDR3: AWGGGGLGWNQPQH

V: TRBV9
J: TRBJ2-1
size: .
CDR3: ASSGGLAGSLWNEQF

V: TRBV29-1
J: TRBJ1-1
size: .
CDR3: SVGYRGGAEAF

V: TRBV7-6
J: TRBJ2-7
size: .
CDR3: ASSPSLQGPKQY

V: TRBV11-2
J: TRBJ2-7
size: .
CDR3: ASSLGGRSNEQY

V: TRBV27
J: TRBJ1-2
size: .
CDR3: ASRSTGDYGYT

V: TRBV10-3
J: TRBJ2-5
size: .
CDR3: AISDPGLAGRETQY

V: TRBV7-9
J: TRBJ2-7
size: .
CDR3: ASSLDSGGYEQY

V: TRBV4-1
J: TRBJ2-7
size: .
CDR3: ASRGGTSGSYEQY

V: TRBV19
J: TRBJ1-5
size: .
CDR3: ASSIASGGNQPQH

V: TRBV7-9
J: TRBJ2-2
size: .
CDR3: ASSQPAGTPKGTVF

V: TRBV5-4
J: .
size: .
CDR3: ASSLNRLGHYEQY

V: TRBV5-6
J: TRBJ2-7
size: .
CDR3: ASSSEPGLSYEQY

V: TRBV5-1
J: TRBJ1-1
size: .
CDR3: ASSLARQGFLNTEAF

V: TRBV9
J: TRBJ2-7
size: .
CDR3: ASSVVSKGGEQY

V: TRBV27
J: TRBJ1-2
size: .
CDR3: ASSLLGTDTYGYT

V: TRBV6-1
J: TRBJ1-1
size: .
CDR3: ASSANQGYTEAF

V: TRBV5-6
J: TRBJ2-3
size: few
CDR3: ASSLGTSGGGAQY

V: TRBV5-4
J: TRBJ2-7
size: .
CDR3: ASSPGQTYEQY

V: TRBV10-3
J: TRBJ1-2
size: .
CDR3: AISQGIENYGYT

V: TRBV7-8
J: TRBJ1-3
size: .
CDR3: ATTVGTGGASGNTIY

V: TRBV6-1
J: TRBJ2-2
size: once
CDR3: ASSEVLAGGWITGELF

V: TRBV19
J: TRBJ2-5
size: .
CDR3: ASSMETSGGETQY

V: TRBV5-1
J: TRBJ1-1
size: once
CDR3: ASSLNGDTEAF

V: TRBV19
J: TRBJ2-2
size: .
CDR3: ASSILNTGELF

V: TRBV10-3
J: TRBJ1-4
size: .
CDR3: AISPGQRATNEKLF

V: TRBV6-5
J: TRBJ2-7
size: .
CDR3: ASSPDRTSIYEQY

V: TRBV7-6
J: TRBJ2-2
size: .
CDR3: ASSRVGTSGRAGPGELF

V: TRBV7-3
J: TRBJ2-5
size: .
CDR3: ASSLAGGLQETQY

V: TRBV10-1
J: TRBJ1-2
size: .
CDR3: ASSEGVEGYGYT

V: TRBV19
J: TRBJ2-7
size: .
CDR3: ASSIVGGSSYEQY

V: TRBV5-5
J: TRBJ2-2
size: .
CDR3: ASSLVAVNTGELF

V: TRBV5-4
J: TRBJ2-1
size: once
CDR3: ASSRLWESSYNEQF

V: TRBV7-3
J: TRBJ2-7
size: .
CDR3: ASSFGQVPSYEQY

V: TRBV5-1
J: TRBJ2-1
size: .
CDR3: ASSPFGTGYNEQF

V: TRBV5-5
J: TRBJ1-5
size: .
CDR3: ASSLGGGPDQPQH

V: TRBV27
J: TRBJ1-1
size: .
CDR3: ASSFRMGPAEAF

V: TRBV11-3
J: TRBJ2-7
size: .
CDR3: ASSFDVAGGGEQY

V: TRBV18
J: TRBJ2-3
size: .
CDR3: ASSPGGQPTDTQY

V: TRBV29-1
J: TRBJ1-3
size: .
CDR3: SVAVSGNTIY